These 2 T cell receptor beta chains were all obtained from the same sample, sequenced in a study of CD8 T cells in ankylosing spondylitis. TCRdb analysed the 5' RACE reads with MiXCR anew, one entry per CDR3 protein. Of roughly 240,000 distinct CDR3 sequences in the sample, 8% to 9% were seen once. The sequenced sample consisted of blood, either unsorted or a sorted T cell fraction (not recorded which). The receptors were sampled from a female donor with ankylosing spondylitis or in good health (not recorded which).

This clonotype has at least ten counts. Lacking the conserved final phenylalanine or tryptophan, this CDR3 likely reflects a read error. The limits of the CDR3 on the DNA are not certain, so only TCRdb's listed CDR3 is given. The gene calls are TRBV24-1 and TRBJ1-2. Per the germline V gene, CDR1 is KGHDR and CDR2 is SFDVKD. 11 amino acids form the CDR3, both terminal residues included. CDR3 in amino acids: CATSDLQDNSH.

Many counts were recorded for this clonotype. The chain links TRBV12-3 or TRBV12-4 to TRBJ2-5; D not resolved. V lost 3 bases to trimming and J lost 5 bases, with 13 bases between them. The CDR3 has 14 amino acids. CDR3 region: CASSFSTSPETQYF. CDR3 in DNA: TGTGCCAGCAGTTTTTCTACCTCCCCGGAGACCCAGTACTTC.